This passage covers 27 T cell receptor beta chains from one sample sequenced in a study of CD4 T cells in relation to SARS-CoV-2 and coronaviruses. Unexposed donor CD4+ T cells date from about 2011-2018, before the COVID-19 pandemic. After ten to eleven days of culture, CD4+ T cells were isolated. The antigens for these receptors are not known. The method was immunoSEQ multiplex PCR; TCRdb's version includes in-frame clones alone and lacks a portion of them. The sample has fewer than 25,000 clones; about three quarters are singletons. Sample: CD4+ T cells from PBMCs, cultured in vitro. Source of these receptors: a human donor in good health.

The chain employs TRBV5-1 and TRBJ2-7; the match to TRBD2 covers 9 bases. The V segment lost 7 bases and the J segment 6 bases; nucleotides outside the gene matches: 14. Germline loops: CDR1 SGHRS, CDR2 YFSETQ. The CDR3 totals 15 residues. The CDR3 reads CASGEAGGWVGEQYF. The DNA for the CDR3 is TGCGCCAGCGGGGAAGCGGGAGGATGGGTTGGCGAGCAGTACTTC.

The V gene is TRBV18, the J gene TRBJ1-2, with a tentative D call TRBD1 (5 bases). V was trimmed by 4 bases and J by 1 base, leaving 16 bases between them. This CDR3 comprises 16 residues. Germline V CDR1 and CDR2: KGHSH, LQKENI. In nucleotides, the CDR3 is TGTGCCAGCTCACAGGGATCGGGGCCGAGTAACTATGGCTACACCTTC. Translated: CASSQGSGPSNYGYTF.

This chain links TRBV2 with TRBJ1-2, with D possibly TRBD1 on 5 matching bases. This CDR3 is built from 13 residues. V was pared by 5 bases and J by 4 bases, with 11 bases between. Germline V gene lookup returns CDR1 SNHLY and CDR2 FYNNEI. This CDR3 is CASSQTGLYGYTF. The CDR3 nucleotides are TGTGCCAGCAGTCAGACGGGGCTCTATGGCTACACCTTC.

The V and J genes are TRBV2 and TRBJ2-2; no definite D call. Germline CDR1 is SNHLY and CDR2 is FYNNEI. The V and J ends lost 4 bases and 2 bases respectively, with 8 bases between them. The CDR3 totals 14 residues. CDR3 nucleotides: TGTGCCAGCAGTGGAGGAACCAACACCGGGGAGCTGTTTTTT. It codes for CASSGGTNTGELFF.

The chain has TRBV5-1 and TRBJ2-7; unclear D gene. V lost 3 bases and J 3 bases, leaving 7 bases between the germline ends. Germline lookup yields CDR1 SGHRS and CDR2 YFSETQ. This CDR3 has 12 amino acids. CDR3 protein: CASSYQDYEQYF. CDR3 nucleotide sequence: TGCGCCAGCAGCTACCAAGACTACGAGCAGTACTTC.

The chain employs TRBV4-1 and TRBJ1-1; D possibly corresponds to TRBD1 (6 bases). The CDR3 length is 14 residues. Trimming shortened V by 4 bases and J by 6 bases, and 15 bases separated the two germline ends. CDR1 is MGHRA, CDR2 YSYEKL, per germline. Here the CDR3 reads CASSRDTTWPEAFF. CDR3 in DNA: TGCGCCAGCAGCCGGGACACCACGTGGCCTGAAGCTTTCTTT.

V is TRBV7-9 and J is TRBJ1-1; D is unclear. V was trimmed by 1 base and J by 6 bases, leaving 6 bases between them. This CDR3 comprises 12 residues. CDR1 and CDR2 from the germline V gene are SEHNR and FQNEAQ (reference sequence). CDR3 sequence: CASSLDSSEAFF. The CDR3 DNA is TGTGCCAGCAGCTTAGACAGTTCTGAAGCTTTCTTT.

The V gene is TRBV5-1, the J gene TRBJ2-1; 10 bases align to TRBD2. CDR1 and CDR2 (germline): SGHRS, YFSETQ. Trimming removed 4 bases from V and 6 bases from J; junction bases left unmatched: 7. CDR3 length: 15 amino acids. The CDR3 is CASSPSGRGGNEQFF. The CDR3 nucleotides read TGCGCCAGCAGCCCCAGCGGGAGGGGAGGCAATGAGCAGTTCTTC.

The chain has TRBV5-8 and TRBJ1-1; tentatively, D is TRBD1 (6 bases). Germline values: CDR1 SGHTS, CDR2 YDEGEE. V gave up 1 base and J gave up 4 bases, with 8 bases separating them. The CDR3 consists of 13 residues. The CDR3 spells CASSLTDSTEAFF. Written as DNA, the CDR3 is TGTGCCAGCAGCTTGACGGACAGCACTGAAGCTTTCTTT.

The chain links TRBV25-1 to TRBJ2-1; 9 nucleotides agree with TRBD1. Unmatched junction bases numbered 14, after V lost 8 bases and J lost 9 bases. Germline V gene lookup returns CDR1 MGHDK and CDR2 SYGVNS. The CDR3 totals 15 residues. CDR3 nucleotides: TGTGCCAGCCTAACGACAGGGGGACCTGTGGGTGAGCAGTTCTTC. It codes for CASLTTGGPVGEQFF.

V is TRBV14 and J is TRBJ1-4; D might be TRBD1 (5 bases). The V end was cut by 0 bases, the J end by 7 bases, with 9 bases between. The CDR3 extends over 14 amino acids. Germline V gene data show CDR1 as SGHDN and CDR2 as FVKESK. This CDR3 reads CASSQDLRGEKLFF. DNA for the CDR3: TGTGCCAGCAGCCAAGATTTGAGGGGTGAAAAACTGTTTTTT.

The J gene is TRBJ2-2, the V gene TRBV7-2, with 8 bases fitting TRBD2. CDR1 is SGHTA, CDR2 FQGNSA, per germline. V shed 7 bases, J shed 6 bases, and the junction held 7 bases outside the gene matches. This CDR3 has 14 residues. CDR3 amino acids: CASTPWREAGELFF. The CDR3 DNA is TGTGCCAGCACCCCGTGGCGGGAGGCCGGGGAGCTGTTTTTT.

This chain links TRBV6-4 with TRBJ2-1; no firm D call. Germline CDR1 and CDR2: MRHNA and SNTAGT. The V and J ends lost 4 bases and 9 bases respectively, with 16 bases between them. CDR3 length: 14 residues. This chain's CDR3 is CASSVDTLGTEQFF. CDR3 coding DNA: TGTGCCAGCAGTGTTGACACGTTGGGTACTGAGCAGTTCTTC.

This chain uses TRBV19 with TRBJ2-1; TRBD2 matches at 8 bases. Germline V gene data show CDR1 as LNHDA and CDR2 as SQIVND (reference sequence). CDR3 size: 14 residues. Trimming removed 10 bases from V and 0 bases from J; junction bases left unmatched: 5. CDR3 coding DNA: TGTGCCACAACCGGGACTAGCTCCTACAATGAGCAGTTCTTC. Residues: CATTGTSSYNEQFF.

This chain links TRBV7-9 with TRBJ2-1; 11 bases agree with TRBD2. CDR1 and CDR2 (germline): SEHNR, FQNEAQ (reference sequence). V dropped 4 bases and J dropped 4; count of bases not matched to a gene: 3. The CDR3 loop spans 15 amino acids. CDR3 protein: CASSSPSGRYNEQFF. The DNA of the CDR3 is TGTGCCAGCAGCTCACCTAGCGGGAGGTACAATGAGCAGTTCTTC.

The rearrangement joins TRBV19 to TRBJ1-2, with a tentative D call TRBD1 (5 bases). This CDR3 contains 15 residues. In germline, CDR1 is LNHDA, CDR2 SQIVND (reference sequence). Between the trimmed V and J ends, which lost 3 bases and 3 bases, there was a span of 14 bases. Written as DNA, the CDR3 is TGTGCCAGTAGTATCCCGGGACTTTCTCACTATGGCTACACCTTC. Protein sequence: CASSIPGLSHYGYTF.

The sample holds a few counts of this clone. J is TRBJ1-6 and V is TRBV5-8, with a tentative D call TRBD1 (6 bases). Germline V CDR1 and CDR2: SGHTS, YDEGEE. The CDR3 totals 14 residues. V was trimmed by 2 bases and J by 9 bases, leaving 12 bases between them. The CDR3 loop reads CASSFRGAVSPLHF. The CDR3 DNA reads TGTGCCAGCAGCTTTCGGGGGGCGGTTTCACCCCTCCACTTT.

The rearrangement links TRBV27 to TRBJ2-5, with TRBD2 identical over 8 bases. From germline, CDR1 is MNHEY and CDR2 SMNVEV (reference sequence). V trimming: 2 bases; J trimming: 4 bases; junction bases outside the gene matches: 9. The CDR3 loop spans 16 amino acids. Written as DNA, the CDR3 is TGTGCCAGCAGTTTAACCAGCGGGAGAGGAATAGAGACCCAGTACTTC. Residues: CASSLTSGRGIETQYF.

This clone has a handful of counts. The chain links TRBV6-2 or TRBV6-3 to TRBJ1-2; D might be TRBD1 (6 bases). The V end lost 4 bases, the J end lost 1 base, and 13 bases lay between the germline ends. Germline CDR1 reads MNHEY; CDR2 reads SVGEGT. The CDR3 is 15 residues long. The CDR3 DNA reads as TGTGCCAGCAGTTCCTCGACAGGTTTTAACTATGGCTACACCTTC. It translates to CASSSSTGFNYGYTF.

This chain joins TRBV2 and TRBJ2-1, with D possibly being TRBD1 or TRBD2 (6 bases each). V lost 8 bases and J 5 bases, leaving 16 bases between the germline ends. Germline V gene lookup returns CDR1 SNHLY and CDR2 FYNNEI. This CDR3 is 14 amino acids long. The CDR3, as DNA: TGTGCCAGCCACATAAGGGGGGCGAACAATGAGCAGTTCTTC. This codes for CASHIRGANNEQFF.

This clone was observed once. The chain employs TRBV11-3 and TRBJ2-3; 7 nucleotides line up with TRBD1. Per the germline V gene, CDR1 is SGHNT and CDR2 is YENEEA. Trimming cost V 1 base and J 4 bases; bases outside gene matches: 8. CDR3 length: 16 residues. The CDR3 DNA sequence: TGTGCCAGCAGCTTAGGGCAGGGGGAGTTCCCAGATACGCAGTATTTT. Translation gives CASSLGQGEFPDTQYF.

This clone was detected only once. Here the CDR3 DNA reads TGTGCCAGCAGCCCTCGTGGGACAGGGGCCAATGAGCAGTTCTTC. Translating it yields CASSPRGTGANEQFF. V gene TRBV7-9 combines with J gene TRBJ2-1, with 10 bases identical to TRBD1. Germline assignment: CDR1 SEHNR and CDR2 FQNEAQ (reference sequence). The CDR3 extends over 15 amino acids. Unmatched junction bases numbered 7, after V lost 5 bases and J lost 6 bases. The entire variable domain, with the rest obtained from reference TRBV7-9 and TRBJ2-1, is as follows: DTGVSQNPRHKITKRGQNVTFRCDPISEHNRLYWYRQTLGQGPEFLTYFQNEAQLEKSRLLSDRFSAERPKGSFSTLEIQRTEQGDSAMYLCASSPRGTGANEQFFGPGTRLTVL.

The chain combines TRBV2 with TRBJ2-5; 10 bases line up with TRBD1. Germline trimming cut 5 bases from V and 5 bases from J; bases unmatched to any gene: 5. The CDR3 consists of 14 residues. Germline CDR1 SNHLY, CDR2 FYNNEI. The CDR3 DNA is TGTGCCAGCAGTCGACAGGGGGCGGGGGAGACCCAGTACTTC. Protein: CASSRQGAGETQYF.

The gene calls are TRBV9 and TRBJ2-7, with a weak D call TRBD2 (5 bases). The CDR3 is 14 amino acids. Germline V CDR1 and CDR2: SGDLS, YYNGEE. V gave up 4 bases and J gave up 4 bases, with 15 bases separating them. CDR3 DNA sequence: TGTGCCAGCAGCCCCCCCGGGAATCGGTACGAGCAGTACTTC. It encodes CASSPPGNRYEQYF. Drawing the rest from reference TRBV9 and TRBJ2-7, the complete variable domain is DSGVTQTPKHLITATGQRVTLRCSPRSGDLSVYWYQQSLDQGLQFLIQYYNGEERAKGNILERFSAQQFPDLHSELNLSSLELGDSALYFCASSPPGNRYEQYFGPGTRLTVT.

The chain uses TRBV5-1 and TRBJ1-1; 7 nucleotides align to TRBD1. The CDR3 runs to 15 residues. Trimming at V came to 4 bases and at J to 0 bases, leaving 6 bases not matched to a gene. Looked up from germline, CDR1 is SGHRS and CDR2 is YFSETQ. The CDR3 region is CASSPGQFMNTEAFF. CDR3 DNA sequence: TGCGCCAGCAGCCCGGGACAGTTTATGAACACTGAAGCTTTCTTT. Looking up the rest from reference TRBV5-1 and TRBJ1-1 gives the full variable domain: KAGVTQTPRYLIKTRGQQVTLSCSPISGHRSVSWYQQTPGQGLQFLFEYFSETQRNKGNFPGRFSGRQFSNSRSEMNVSTLELGDSALYLCASSPGQFMNTEAFFGQGTRLTVV.

The J gene is TRBJ1-4, the V gene TRBV4-1; 8 bases map to TRBD1. CDR1 and CDR2 (germline): MGHRA, YSYEKL. Losses at the gene ends were 2 bases for V and 4 bases for J; bases not matched to a gene: 3. CDR3 length: 15 amino acids. CDR3 in amino acids: CASSQPGQVNEKLFF. In DNA form, the CDR3 reads TGCGCCAGCAGCCAACCGGGACAGGTTAATGAAAAACTGTTTTTT.

The genes are TRBV10-3 and TRBJ2-2; 11 bases fit TRBD2. The CDR3 has 19 amino acids. J was trimmed by 0 bases and V by 4 bases; bases with no gene match: 10. Germline V gene data show CDR1 as ENHRY and CDR2 as SYGVKD. CDR3 coding DNA: TGTGCCATCAGTGCCGATAGCGGGAGGGGAGTGTCGAACACCGGGGAGCTGTTTTTT. Translation gives CAISADSGRGVSNTGELFF.